This TCR beta chain was sequenced for a study of OX40 agonist ivuxolimab in advanced cancers. Looked up from germline, CDR1 is KGHSH and CDR2 is LQKENI. Trimming stripped 2 bases from V and 2 bases from J, with 9 bases between. There are 14 residues in the CDR3. Study-level results: The study found that CD8+ T cells averaged more expanded clones than CD4+.

The table came from immunoSEQ multiplex PCR; TCRdb's copy has only in-frame clones and leaves some out. Of approximately 62,000 clones listed, approximately 88% are singletons. A single count supports this clone. The antigen is not known. This TCR derives from an adult with an advanced solid tumor such as melanoma, head and neck, liver or kidney cancer. This chain joins TRBV18 and TRBJ2-5, with a weak D call TRBD1 (5 bases). The sequences come from CD4+ or CD8+ T cells sorted from blood, collected in a trial of the OX40 agonist ivuxolimab. The CDR3 region has the DNA TGTGCCAGCTCACCAGGACGACAGCAAGAGACCCAGTACTTC. Translated: CASSPGRQQETQYF.